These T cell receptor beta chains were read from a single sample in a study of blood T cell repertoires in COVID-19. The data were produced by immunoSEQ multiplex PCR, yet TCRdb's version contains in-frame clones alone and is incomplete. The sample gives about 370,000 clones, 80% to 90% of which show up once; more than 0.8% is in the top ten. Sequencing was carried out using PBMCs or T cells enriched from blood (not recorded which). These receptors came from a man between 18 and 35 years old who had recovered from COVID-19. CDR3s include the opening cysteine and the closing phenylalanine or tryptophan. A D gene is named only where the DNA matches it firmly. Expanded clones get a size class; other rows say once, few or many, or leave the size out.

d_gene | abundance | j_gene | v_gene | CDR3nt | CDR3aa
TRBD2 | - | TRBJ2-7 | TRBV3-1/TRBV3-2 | TGTGCCAGCAGCCTAAGCGGGACGTCCTACGAGCAGTACTTC | CASSLSGTSYEQYF
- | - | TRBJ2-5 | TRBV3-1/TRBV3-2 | TGTGCCAGCAGCCAAGAAGCGTCGCGGACCCAGTACTTC | CASSQEASRTQYF
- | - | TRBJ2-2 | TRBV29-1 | TGCAGCGTTGAAGAAGGGCTAGCAGCCGGGGAGCTGTTTTTT | CSVEEGLAAGELFF
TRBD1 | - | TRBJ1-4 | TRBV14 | TGTGCCAGCAGCCCGTTTCCGGGACAGAATAATGAAAAACTGTTTTTT | CASSPFPGQNNEKLFF
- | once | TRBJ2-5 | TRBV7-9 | TGTGCCAGCAGCTTCTCTCAAGAGACCCAGTACTTC | CASSFSQETQYF
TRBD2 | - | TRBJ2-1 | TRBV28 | TGTGCCACCCACTTAGCGGGCCCAAGCTCCTACAATGAGCAGTTCTTC | CATHLAGPSSYNEQFF
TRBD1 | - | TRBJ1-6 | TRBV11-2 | TGTGCCAGCAGCTTAGCCGGGACAGTAAATTCACCCCTCCACTTT | CASSLAGTVNSPLHF
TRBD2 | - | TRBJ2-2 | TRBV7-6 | TGTGCCAGCAGCTTATCTAGCGGGGGCTTTGGGAACACCGGGGAGCTGTTTTTT | CASSLSSGGFGNTGELFF
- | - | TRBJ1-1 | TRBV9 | TGTGCCAGCAGCCTCCTACAGGGAGCCACTGAAGCTTTCTTT | CASSLLQGATEAFF
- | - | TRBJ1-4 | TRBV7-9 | TGTGCCAGCAGCTTCGACAGTCCTAATGAAAAACTGTTTTTT | CASSFDSPNEKLFF
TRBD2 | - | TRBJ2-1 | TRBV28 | TGTGCCAGCACTCCCCCGTTGGGCGGGAGGGACTACAATGAGCAGTTCTTC | CASTPPLGGRDYNEQFF
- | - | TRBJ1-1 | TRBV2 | TGTGCCAGCAGTCAGAGACAGGCAGCGGACACTGAAGCTTTCTTT | CASSQRQAADTEAFF
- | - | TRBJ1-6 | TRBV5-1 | TGCGCCAGCAGCTTAGGCCAGGGTAATTCACCCCTCCACTTT | CASSLGQGNSPLHF
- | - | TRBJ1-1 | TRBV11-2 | TGTGCCAGCAGCCCCCGGGGAGGGGACACTGAAGCTTTCTTT | CASSPRGGDTEAFF
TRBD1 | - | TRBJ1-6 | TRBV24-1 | TGTGCCACCTGGGACAGGGCGCTACTATATCCCCTCCACTTT | CATWDRALLYPLHF
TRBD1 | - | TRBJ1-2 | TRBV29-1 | TGCAGCGTTCCGGACAGGGGATTCTATGGCTACACCTTC | CSVPDRGFYGYTF
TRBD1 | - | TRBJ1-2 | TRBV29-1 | TGCAGCGTTCCGGCGGACAGGGTTTGGGGCTACACCTTC | CSVPADRVWGYTF
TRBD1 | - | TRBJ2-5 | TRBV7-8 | TGTGCCAGCAGCCTCCGGACAGGGGGGGAGACCCAGTACTTC | CASSLRTGGETQYF
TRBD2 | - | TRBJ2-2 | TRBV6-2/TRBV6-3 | TGTGCCAGCAGCGTAGCGGGAGGGACCACCGGGGAGCTGTTTTTT | CASSVAGGTTGELFF
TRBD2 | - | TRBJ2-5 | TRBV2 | TGTGCCAGCACCGGGGGAGGGGTGTACCAAGAGACCCAGTACTTC | CASTGGGVYQETQYF
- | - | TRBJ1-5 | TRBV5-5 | TGTGCCAGCAGCTTGCTCGGTAGCATAAATCAGCCCCAGCATTTT | CASSLLGSINQPQHF
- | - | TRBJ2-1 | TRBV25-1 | TGTGCCAGCAGTGACGTGGGGGCCTCCTACAATGAGCAGTTCTTC | CASSDVGASYNEQFF
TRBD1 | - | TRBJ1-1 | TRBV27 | TGTGCCAGCAGTCGGTCACAGGGGGGCACTGAAGCTTTCTTT | CASSRSQGGTEAFF
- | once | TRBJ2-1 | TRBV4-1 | TGCGCCAGCAGCCAAGAGGTCAGATCCTCCTACAATGAGCAGTTCTTC | CASSQEVRSSYNEQFF
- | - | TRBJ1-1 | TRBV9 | TGTGCCAGCAGCCCAAGGACACGGGAGAACGAAGCTTTCTTT | CASSPRTRENEAFF
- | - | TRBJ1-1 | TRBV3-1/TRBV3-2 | TGTGCCAGCAGCCATATTCCCGCGGGAGTTGCTGAAGCTTTCTTT | CASSHIPAGVAEAFF